This T cell receptor (beta chain) originates from a study of read filtering for tumor transcriptome and immune sequencing. Between the trimmed V and J ends, which lost 2 bases and 1 base, there was a span of 9 bases. The V gene's germline CDR1 is SGHRS and CDR2 YFSETQ. The CDR3 length is 14 residues. This clonotype was observed a handful of times. Molecular barcoded adaptors covering alpha/delta and beta/gamma chains were used on around 400 ng RNA. TCRdb reprocessed the reads with MiXCR, giving one entry per CDR3 protein. The table lists 40,000 or so distinct CDR3 sequences, about 15% of them singletons.

What was sequenced was a population of CD138-negative cells sorted from bone marrow. The origin of this receptor is a donor aged 40 or over with multiple myeloma. The V call is TRBV5-1, the J call TRBJ2-5; D perhaps matches TRBD1 (5 bases). DNA for the CDR3: TGCGCCAGCAGCTTATCAGGGATCCAAGAGACCCAGTACTTC. Its translation: CASSLSGIQETQYF.